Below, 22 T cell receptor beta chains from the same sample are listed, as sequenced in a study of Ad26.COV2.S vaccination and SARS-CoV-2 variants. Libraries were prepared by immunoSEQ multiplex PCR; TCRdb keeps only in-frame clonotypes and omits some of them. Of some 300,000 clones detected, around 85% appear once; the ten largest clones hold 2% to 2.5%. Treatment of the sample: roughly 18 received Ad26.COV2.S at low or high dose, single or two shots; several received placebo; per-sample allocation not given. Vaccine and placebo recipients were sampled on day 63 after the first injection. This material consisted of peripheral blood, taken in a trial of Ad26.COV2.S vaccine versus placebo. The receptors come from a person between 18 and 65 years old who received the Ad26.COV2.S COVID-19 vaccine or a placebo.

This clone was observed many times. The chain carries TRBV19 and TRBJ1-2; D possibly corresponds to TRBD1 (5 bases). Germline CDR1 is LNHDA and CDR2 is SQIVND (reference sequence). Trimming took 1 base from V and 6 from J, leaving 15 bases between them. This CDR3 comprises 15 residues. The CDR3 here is CASSIVRPGSDGYTF. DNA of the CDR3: TGTGCCAGTAGTATAGTACGACCAGGGTCGGATGGCTACACCTTC.

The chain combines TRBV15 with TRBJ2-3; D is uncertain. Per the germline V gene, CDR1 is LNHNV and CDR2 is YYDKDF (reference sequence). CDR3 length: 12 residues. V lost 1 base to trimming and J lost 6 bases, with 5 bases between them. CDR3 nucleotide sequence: TGTGCCACCAGCAGAGCTTGGGATACGCAGTATTTT. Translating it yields CATSRAWDTQYF.

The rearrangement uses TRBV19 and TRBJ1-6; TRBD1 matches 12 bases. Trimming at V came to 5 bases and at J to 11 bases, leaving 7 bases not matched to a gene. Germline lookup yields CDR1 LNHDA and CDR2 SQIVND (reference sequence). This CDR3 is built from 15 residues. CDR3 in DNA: TGTGCCAGTAGTTACTCGGGACAGGGGGCTGCACCCCTCCACTTT. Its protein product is CASSYSGQGAAPLHF.

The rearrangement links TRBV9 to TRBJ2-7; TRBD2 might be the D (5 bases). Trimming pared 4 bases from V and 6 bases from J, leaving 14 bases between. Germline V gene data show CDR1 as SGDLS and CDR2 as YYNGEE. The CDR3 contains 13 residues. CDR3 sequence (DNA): TGTGCCAGCAGCCCCGGAGGTACGGCCGAGCAGTACTTC. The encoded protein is CASSPGGTAEQYF.

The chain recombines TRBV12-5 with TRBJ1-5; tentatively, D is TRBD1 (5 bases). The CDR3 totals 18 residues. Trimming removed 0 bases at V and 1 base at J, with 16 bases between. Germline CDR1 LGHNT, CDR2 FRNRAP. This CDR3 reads CASGLVLTGTGSNQPQHF. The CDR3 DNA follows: TGTGCTAGTGGTTTGGTCCTCACCGGGACGGGAAGCAATCAGCCCCAGCATTTT. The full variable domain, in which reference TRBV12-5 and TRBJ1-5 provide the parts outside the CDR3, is DARVTQTPRHKVTEMGQEVTMRCQPILGHNTVFWYRQTMMQGLELLAYFRNRAPLDDSGMPKDRFSAEMPDATLATLKIQPSEPRDSAVYFCASGLVLTGTGSNQPQHFGDGTRLSIL.

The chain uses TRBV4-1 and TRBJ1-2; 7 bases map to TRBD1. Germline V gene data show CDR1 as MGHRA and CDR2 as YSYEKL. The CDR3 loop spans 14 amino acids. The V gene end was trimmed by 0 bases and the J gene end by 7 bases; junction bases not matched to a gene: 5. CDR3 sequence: CASSQDDRDGGYTF. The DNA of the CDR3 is TGCGCCAGCAGCCAAGATGACAGGGATGGTGGCTACACCTTC.

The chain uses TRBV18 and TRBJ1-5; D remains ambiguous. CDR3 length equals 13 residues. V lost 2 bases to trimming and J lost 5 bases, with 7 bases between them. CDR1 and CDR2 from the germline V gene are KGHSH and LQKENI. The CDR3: CASSPTEYQPQHF. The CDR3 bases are TGTGCCAGCTCACCAACAGAGTATCAGCCCCAGCATTTT.

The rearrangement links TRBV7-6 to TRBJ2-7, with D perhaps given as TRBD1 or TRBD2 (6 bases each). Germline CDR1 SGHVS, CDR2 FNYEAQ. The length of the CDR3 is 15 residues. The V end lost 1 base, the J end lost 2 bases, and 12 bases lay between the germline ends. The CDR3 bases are TGTGCCAGCAGCTTAGTGGCAGGGGAGGCCTACGAGCAGTACTTC. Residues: CASSLVAGEAYEQYF.

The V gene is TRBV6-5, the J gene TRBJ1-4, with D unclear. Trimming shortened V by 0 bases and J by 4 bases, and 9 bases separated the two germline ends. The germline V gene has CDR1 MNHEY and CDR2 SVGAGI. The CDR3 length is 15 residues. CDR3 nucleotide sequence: TGTGCCAGCAGTTACTCGATATCGGGTAATGAAAAACTGTTTTTT. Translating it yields CASSYSISGNEKLFF.

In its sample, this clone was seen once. CDR3 loop: CASSQGAGPTEAFF. In DNA, the CDR3 is TGTGCCAGCAGCCAAGGGGCGGGGCCCACTGAAGCTTTCTTT. This sequence joins TRBV3-1 (or the pseudogene TRBV3-2) and TRBJ1-1; tentative D call: TRBD1 (5 bases). V was clipped by 1 base and J by 4 bases, with 10 bases between them. The CDR3 contains 14 residues. CDR1 and CDR2 (germline): LGHDT, YNNKEL (reference sequence).

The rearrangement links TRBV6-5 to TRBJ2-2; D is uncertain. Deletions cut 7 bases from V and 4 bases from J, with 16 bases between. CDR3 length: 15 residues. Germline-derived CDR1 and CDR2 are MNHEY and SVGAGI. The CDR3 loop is CASIIAALGTGELFF. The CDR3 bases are TGTGCCAGCATAATCGCCGCCCTCGGCACCGGGGAGCTGTTTTTT.

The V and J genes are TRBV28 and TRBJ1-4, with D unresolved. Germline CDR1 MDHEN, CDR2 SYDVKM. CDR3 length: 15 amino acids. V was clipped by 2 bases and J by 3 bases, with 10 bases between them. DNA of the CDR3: TGTGCCAGCAGTTTAGCGGGGAGGGCTAATGAAAAACTGTTTTTT. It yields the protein CASSLAGRANEKLFF.

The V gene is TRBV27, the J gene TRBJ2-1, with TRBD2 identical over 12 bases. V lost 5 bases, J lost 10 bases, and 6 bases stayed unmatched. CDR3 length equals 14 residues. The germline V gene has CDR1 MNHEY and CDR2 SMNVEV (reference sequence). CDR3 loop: CASSALAGGQEQFF. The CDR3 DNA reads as TGTGCCAGCAGTGCGCTAGCGGGGGGGCAGGAGCAGTTCTTC.

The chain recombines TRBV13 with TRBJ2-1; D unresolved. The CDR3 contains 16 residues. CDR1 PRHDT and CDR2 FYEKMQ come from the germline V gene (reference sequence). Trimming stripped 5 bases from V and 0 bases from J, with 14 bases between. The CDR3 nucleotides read TGTGCCAGCAGCCCGCCGGGCAGCTTCTCCTACAATGAGCAGTTCTTC. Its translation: CASSPPGSFSYNEQFF.

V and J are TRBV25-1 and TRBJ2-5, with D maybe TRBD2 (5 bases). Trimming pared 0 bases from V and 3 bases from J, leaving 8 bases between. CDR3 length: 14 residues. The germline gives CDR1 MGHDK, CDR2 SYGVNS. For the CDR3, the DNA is TGTGCCAGCAGTGAATATGTCGGGGAAGAGACCCAGTACTTC. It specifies CASSEYVGEETQYF.

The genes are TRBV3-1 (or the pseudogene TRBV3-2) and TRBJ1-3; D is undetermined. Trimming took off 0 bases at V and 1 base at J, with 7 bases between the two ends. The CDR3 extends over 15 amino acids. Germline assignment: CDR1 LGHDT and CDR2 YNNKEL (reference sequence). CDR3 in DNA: TGTGCCAGCAGCCAAGATCTTGGATCTGGAAACACCATATATTTT. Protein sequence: CASSQDLGSGNTIYF.

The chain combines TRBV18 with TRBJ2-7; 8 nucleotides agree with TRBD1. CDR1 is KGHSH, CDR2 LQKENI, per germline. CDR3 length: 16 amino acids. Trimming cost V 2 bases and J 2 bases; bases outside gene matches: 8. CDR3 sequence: CASSPAGGYPAYEQYF. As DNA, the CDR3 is TGTGCCAGCTCACCAGCAGGGGGCTATCCGGCCTACGAGCAGTACTTC.

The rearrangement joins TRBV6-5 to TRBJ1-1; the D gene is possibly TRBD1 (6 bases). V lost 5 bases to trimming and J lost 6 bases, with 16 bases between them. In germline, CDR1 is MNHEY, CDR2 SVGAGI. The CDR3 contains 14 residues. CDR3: CASSKGHLQAEAFF. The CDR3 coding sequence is TGTGCCAGCAGTAAGGGACATCTTCAAGCTGAAGCTTTCTTT.

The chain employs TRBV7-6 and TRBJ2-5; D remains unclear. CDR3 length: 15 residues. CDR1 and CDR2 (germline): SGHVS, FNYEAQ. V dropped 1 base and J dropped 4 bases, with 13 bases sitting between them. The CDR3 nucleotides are TGTGCCAGCAGCTTAGTGCCAAGCCGAATAGAGACCCAGTACTTC. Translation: CASSLVPSRIETQYF. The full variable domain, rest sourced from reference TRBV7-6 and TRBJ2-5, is GAGVSQSPRYKVTKRGQDVALRCDPISGHVSLYWYRQALGQGPEFLTYFNYEAQQDKSGLPNDRFSAERPEGSISTLTIQRTEQRDSAMYRCASSLVPSRIETQYFGPGTRLLVL.

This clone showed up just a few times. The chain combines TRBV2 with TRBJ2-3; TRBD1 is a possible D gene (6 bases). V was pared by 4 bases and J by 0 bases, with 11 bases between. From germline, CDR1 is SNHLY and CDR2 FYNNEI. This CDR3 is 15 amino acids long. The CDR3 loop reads CASSAGTHSTDTQYF. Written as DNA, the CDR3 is TGTGCCAGCAGTGCCGGGACACATAGCACAGATACGCAGTATTTT.

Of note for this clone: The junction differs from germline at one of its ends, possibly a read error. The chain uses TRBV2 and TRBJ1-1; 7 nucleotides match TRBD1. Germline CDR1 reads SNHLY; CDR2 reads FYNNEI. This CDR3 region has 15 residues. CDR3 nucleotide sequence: TGTGCCAGCAGCGAAGACAGGGCCAGGAACACTGAAGCTTTCTTT. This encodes CASSEDRARNTEAFF.

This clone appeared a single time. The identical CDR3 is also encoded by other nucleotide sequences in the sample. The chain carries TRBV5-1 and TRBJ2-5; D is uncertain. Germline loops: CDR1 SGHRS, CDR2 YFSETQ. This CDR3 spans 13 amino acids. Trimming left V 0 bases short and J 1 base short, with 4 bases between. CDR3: CASSLGSQETQYF. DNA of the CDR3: TGCGCCAGCAGCTTGGGTTCCCAAGAGACCCAGTACTTC.